These 3 T cell receptor beta chains were all obtained from the same sample, sequenced in a study of blood T cell repertoires in COVID-19 (dated by TCRdb to the early 2020s). Library preparation used the immunoSEQ multiplex PCR assay. What TCRdb holds here is the immuneACCESS table cut down to in-frame rearrangements. Part of the clones is not present; checked against another copy, under half of the missing clones reflect an unresolved V gene, and the others are unexplained. The sample yields tens of thousands of clones; about 93% were counted once. The top ten constitute 5.8% of the sample. Material: peripheral blood. These receptors were collected from a human donor in a cohort sampled during active COVID-19.

The V gene is TRBV7-8, the J gene TRBJ1-3; 10 nucleotides align to TRBD1. In germline, CDR1 is SGHVS, CDR2 FQNEAQ. This CDR3 has 16 residues. The trim removed 6 bases at V and 1 base at J, leaving 6 bases unmatched. The CDR3 is CASSPRDRGSGNTIYF. The CDR3 region has the DNA TGTGCCAGCAGTCCCCGGGACAGGGGATCTGGAAACACCATATATTTT.

This chain uses TRBV4-2 with TRBJ2-4; TRBD1 agrees at 8 bases. Germline CDR1 is LGHNA and CDR2 is YNFKEQ. This CDR3 comprises 16 residues. Losses at the gene ends were 3 bases for V and 6 bases for J; bases not matched to a gene: 10. The CDR3 coding sequence is TGTGCCAGCAGCCACGGACCGGACAGGGACATAAACATTCAGTACTTC. Protein product: CASSHGPDRDINIQYF.

CDR3 residues: CASRRGGSPTDEQYF. CDR3 nucleotide sequence: TGTGCCAGCAGGAGAGGGGGCTCCCCCACCGACGAGCAGTACTTC. V is TRBV6-5 and J is TRBJ2-7; 7 positions agree with TRBD1. Germline CDR1 reads MNHEY; CDR2 reads SVGAGI. CDR3 length equals 15 residues. Trimming removed 6 bases from V and 5 bases from J; junction bases left unmatched: 13.